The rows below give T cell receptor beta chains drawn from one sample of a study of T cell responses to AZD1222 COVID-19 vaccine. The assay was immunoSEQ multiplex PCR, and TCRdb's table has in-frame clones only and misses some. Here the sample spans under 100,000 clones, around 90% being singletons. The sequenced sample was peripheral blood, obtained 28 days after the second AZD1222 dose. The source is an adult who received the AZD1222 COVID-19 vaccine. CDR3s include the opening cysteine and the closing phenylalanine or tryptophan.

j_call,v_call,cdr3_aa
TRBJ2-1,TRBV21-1,CASSKAGERGRDNEQFF
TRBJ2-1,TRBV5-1,CASQTQNSGGHNEQFF
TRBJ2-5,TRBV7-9,CASSPEMRGQETQYF
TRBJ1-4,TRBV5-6,CASSLTGTGKLFF
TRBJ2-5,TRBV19,CASSRWGKEETQYF
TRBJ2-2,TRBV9,CASSGSTSGVANTGELFF
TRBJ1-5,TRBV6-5,CASSPYMGNQPQHF
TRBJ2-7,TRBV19,CASRSALSYEQYF
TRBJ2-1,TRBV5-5,CASSLDAGGPYNEQFF
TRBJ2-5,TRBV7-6,CASSLVAGGAETQYF
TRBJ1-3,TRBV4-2,CASSQEWRGNTIYF
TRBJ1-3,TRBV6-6,CASIAGGGGSGNTIYF
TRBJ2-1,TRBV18,CASSPPTGNEQFF
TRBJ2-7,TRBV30,CAWSVGGGDYEQYF
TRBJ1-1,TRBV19,CASSGGTLKAFF
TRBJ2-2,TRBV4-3,CASSQGQGSGNTGELFF
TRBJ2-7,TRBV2,CASRWRGDSYEQYF
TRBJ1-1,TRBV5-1,CASSFQGNTEAFF
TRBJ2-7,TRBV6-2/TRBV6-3,CASSYLTTYEQYF
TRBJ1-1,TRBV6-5,CASGGGSGVRTEAFF
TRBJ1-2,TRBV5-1,CASSLMWTDKSNYGYTF
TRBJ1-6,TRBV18,CASSPPNSPLHF
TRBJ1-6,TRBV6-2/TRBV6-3,CASSYGGGQAYNSPLHF
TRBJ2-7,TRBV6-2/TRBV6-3,CASSYSDEQYF